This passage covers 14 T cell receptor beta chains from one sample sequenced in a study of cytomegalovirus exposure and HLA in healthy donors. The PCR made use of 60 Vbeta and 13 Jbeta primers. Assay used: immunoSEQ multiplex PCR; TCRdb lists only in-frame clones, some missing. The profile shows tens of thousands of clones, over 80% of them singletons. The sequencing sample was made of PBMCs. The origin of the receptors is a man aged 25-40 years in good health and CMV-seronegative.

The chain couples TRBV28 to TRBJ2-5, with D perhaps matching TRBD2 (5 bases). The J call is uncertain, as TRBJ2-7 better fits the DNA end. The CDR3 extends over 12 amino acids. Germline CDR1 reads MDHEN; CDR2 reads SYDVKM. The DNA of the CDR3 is TGTGCCAGCCTCGGGGATCCGTACGAGCAGTACTTC. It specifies CASLGDPYEQYF.

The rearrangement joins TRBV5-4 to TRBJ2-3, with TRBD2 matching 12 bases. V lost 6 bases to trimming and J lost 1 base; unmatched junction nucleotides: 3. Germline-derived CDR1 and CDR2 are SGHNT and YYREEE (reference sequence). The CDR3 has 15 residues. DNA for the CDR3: TGTGCCAGCACCCTAGCGGGGGGGCGCACAGATACGCAGTATTTT. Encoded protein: CASTLAGGRTDTQYF.

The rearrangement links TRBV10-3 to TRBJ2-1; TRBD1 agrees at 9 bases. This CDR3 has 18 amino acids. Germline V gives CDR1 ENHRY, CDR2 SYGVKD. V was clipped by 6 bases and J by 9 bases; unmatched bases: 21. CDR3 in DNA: TGTGCCATCAGCCCGGGACAGGGAACGGGGCGGGAGTTATCTGAGCAGTTCTTC. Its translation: CAISPGQGTGRELSEQFF.

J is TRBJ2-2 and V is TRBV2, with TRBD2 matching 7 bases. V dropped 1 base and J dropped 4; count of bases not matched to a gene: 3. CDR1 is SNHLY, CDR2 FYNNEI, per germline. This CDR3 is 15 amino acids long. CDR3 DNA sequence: TGTGCCAGCAGTGAAGGCGGGAGCGGCACCGGGGAGCTGTTTTTT. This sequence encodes CASSEGGSGTGELFF.

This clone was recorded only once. The CDR3 DNA follows: TGTGCCAGCAGGGGCAGGGGCTCTGGAAACACCATATATTTT. This codes for CASRGRGSGNTIYF. The rearrangement joins TRBV25-1 to TRBJ1-3, with D possibly TRBD1 on 6 matching bases. The V gene's germline CDR1 is MGHDK and CDR2 SYGVNS. V lost 6 bases to trimming and J lost 0 bases, with 9 bases between them. CDR3 length: 14 residues.

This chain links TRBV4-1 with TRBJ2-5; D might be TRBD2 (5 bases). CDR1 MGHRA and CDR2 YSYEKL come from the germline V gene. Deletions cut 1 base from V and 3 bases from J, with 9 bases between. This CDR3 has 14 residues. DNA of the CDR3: TGCGCCAGCAGCCAAGTATCCGGGGAAGAGACCCAGTACTTC. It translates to CASSQVSGEETQYF.

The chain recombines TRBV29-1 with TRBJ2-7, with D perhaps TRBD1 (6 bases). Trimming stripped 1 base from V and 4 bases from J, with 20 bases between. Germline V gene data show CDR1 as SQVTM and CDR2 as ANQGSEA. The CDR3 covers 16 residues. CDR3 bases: TGCAGCGTTGAAGGGAGGAGGACAGCCAAAGTTTACGAGCAGTACTTC. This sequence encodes CSVEGRRTAKVYEQYF.

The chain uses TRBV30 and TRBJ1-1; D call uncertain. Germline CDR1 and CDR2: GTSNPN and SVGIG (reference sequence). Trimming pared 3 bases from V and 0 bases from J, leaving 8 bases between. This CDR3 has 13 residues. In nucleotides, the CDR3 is TGTGCCTGGAGGTTGTTCATGAACACTGAAGCTTTCTTT. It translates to CAWRLFMNTEAFF.

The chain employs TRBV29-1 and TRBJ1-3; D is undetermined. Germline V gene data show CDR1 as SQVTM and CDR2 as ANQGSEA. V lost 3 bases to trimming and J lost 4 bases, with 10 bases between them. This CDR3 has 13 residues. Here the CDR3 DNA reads TGCAGCGTTGACCGGGTCGGCGGAAACACCATATATTTT. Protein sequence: CSVDRVGGNTIYF.

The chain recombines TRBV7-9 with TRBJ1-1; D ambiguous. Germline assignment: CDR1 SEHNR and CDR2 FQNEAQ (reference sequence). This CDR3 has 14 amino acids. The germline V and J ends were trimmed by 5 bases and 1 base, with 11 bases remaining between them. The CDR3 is CASSNRRENTEAFF. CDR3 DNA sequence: TGTGCCAGCAGCAATCGACGGGAGAACACTGAAGCTTTCTTT.

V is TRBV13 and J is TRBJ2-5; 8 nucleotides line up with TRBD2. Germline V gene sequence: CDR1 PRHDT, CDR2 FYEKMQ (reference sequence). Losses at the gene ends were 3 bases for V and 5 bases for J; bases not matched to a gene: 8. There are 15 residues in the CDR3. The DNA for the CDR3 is TGTGCCAGCAGCTTGGGCGGGGGGCAGTGGGAGACCCAGTACTTC. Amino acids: CASSLGGGQWETQYF.

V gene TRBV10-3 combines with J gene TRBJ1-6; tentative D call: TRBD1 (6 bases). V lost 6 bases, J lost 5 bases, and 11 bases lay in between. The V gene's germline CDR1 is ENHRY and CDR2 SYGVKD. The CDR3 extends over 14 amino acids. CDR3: CAISGGRDNSPLHF. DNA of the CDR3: TGTGCCATCAGCGGGGGGCGCGATAATTCACCCCTCCACTTT.

Written as DNA, the CDR3 is TGTGCCAGCAGTTACGGCTCAGGGCAGGCGACCCAGTACTTC. Residues: CASSYGSGQATQYF. The chain carries TRBV6-5 and TRBJ2-5; weak D call: TRBD1 (5 bases). V was trimmed by 2 bases and J by 7 bases, leaving 14 bases between them. The CDR3 length is 14 residues. Germline assignment: CDR1 MNHEY and CDR2 SVGAGI.

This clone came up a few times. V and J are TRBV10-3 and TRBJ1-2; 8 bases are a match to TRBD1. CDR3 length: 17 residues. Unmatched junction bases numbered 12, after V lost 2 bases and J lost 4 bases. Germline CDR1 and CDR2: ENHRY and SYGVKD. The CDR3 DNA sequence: TGTGCCATCAGTGAGGAGCTAGGACAGGGAAATATCTATGGCTACACCTTC. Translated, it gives CAISEELGQGNIYGYTF.